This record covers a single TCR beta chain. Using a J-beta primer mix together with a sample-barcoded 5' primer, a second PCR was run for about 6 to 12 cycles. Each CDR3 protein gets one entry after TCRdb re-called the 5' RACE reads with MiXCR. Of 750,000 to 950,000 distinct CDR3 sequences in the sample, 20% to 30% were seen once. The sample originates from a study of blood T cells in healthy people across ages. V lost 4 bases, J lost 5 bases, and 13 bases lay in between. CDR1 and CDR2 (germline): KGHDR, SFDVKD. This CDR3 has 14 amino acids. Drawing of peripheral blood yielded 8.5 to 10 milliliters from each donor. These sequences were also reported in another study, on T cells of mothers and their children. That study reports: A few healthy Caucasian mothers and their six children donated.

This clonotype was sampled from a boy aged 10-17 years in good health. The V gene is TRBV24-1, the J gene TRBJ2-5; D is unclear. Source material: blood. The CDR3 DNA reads TGTGCCACCAGTGACACCCTAAAAGGGGAGACCCAGTACTTC. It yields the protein CATSDTLKGETQYF.